Listed here are 22 T cell receptor beta chains from one sample, sequenced in a study of shared clonotypes between healthy human individuals. TCRdb keeps only in-frame clones here, not all; method: immunoSEQ multiplex PCR. The sample lists about 490,000 clones; around 85% were seen once. The sequenced sample consisted of PBMCs. All receptors derive from a woman in her forties in good health. Some clones in this sample may be carry-over from other donors' samples.

This clone was detected once. The gene calls are TRBV29-1 and TRBJ2-3; TRBD2 aligns across 11 bases. With V trimmed by 7 bases and J by 5 bases, 5 bases remained unmatched. Germline lookup yields CDR1 SQVTM and CDR2 ANQGSEA. CDR3 length equals 13 residues. For the CDR3, the DNA is TGCAGCGAACGACTAGCGGGAAGAGATACGCAGTATTTT. This sequence encodes CSERLAGRDTQYF.

On this clone: A single base is all that separates this from a far larger clone, so a read error is likely. The J gene is TRBJ2-7, the V gene TRBV29-1; D gene uncertain. The CDR3 totals 13 residues. The V end was cut by 1 base, the J end by 2 bases, with 9 bases between. Per germline, CDR1 SQVTM and CDR2 ANQGSEA. For the CDR3, the DNA is TGCAGCGTTGAAGTTAGCTGGACCTACGAGCAGTACTTC. Translated: CSVEVSWTYEQYF.

The rearrangement uses TRBV7-3 and TRBJ2-3; 7 nucleotides align to TRBD2. Germline CDR1 is SGHTA and CDR2 is FQGTGA. V shed 3 bases, J shed 1 base, and the junction held 7 bases outside the gene matches. This CDR3 comprises 16 residues. The CDR3 reads CASSLGVAGGTDTQYF. The CDR3, as DNA: TGTGCCAGCAGCTTGGGGGTAGCGGGTGGCACAGATACGCAGTATTTT.

This chain connects TRBV6-4 to TRBJ2-3; no definite D call. Trimming stripped 4 bases from V and 1 base from J, with 12 bases between. This CDR3 has 15 residues. Germline-derived CDR1 and CDR2 are MRHNA and SNTAGT. The CDR3: CASSASNEGTDTQYF. As DNA, the CDR3 is TGTGCCAGCAGTGCCAGCAATGAAGGCACAGATACGCAGTATTTT.

The chain employs TRBV5-1 and TRBJ2-7; TRBD2 might be the D (6 bases). V shed 0 bases and J shed 5 bases, with 15 bases lying between them. There are 15 residues in the CDR3. The germline V gene has CDR1 SGHRS and CDR2 YFSETQ. This CDR3 is CASSLGLGRVDEQYF. DNA of the CDR3: TGCGCCAGCAGCTTGGGACTAGGAAGGGTGGACGAGCAGTACTTC.

This chain joins TRBV10-1 and TRBJ1-1, with no clear D. V lost 1 base and J 5 bases, leaving 8 bases between the germline ends. The CDR3 spans 13 residues. Germline values: CDR1 WNHNN, CDR2 SYGVQD (reference sequence). CDR3 protein: CASSEWDWTEAFF. The CDR3 nucleotides are TGCGCCAGCAGTGAGTGGGATTGGACTGAAGCTTTCTTT.

For this clone: A far larger clone is one nucleotide away, so this likely arose from a read error. This chain joins TRBV19 and TRBJ1-5, with 7 positions matching TRBD1. From germline, CDR1 is LNHDA and CDR2 SQIVND (reference sequence). After removal of 5 bases from V and 1 base from J, the junction contained 8 bases not matched to a gene. The CDR3 is made up of 16 amino acids. CDR3 in amino acids: CASSLRLQGSNQPQHF. The DNA of the CDR3 is TGTGCCAGTAGTTTAAGACTACAGGGGAGCAATCAGCCCCAGCATTTT.

On this clone: A far larger clone is one nucleotide away, so this likely arose from a read error. The V and J genes are TRBV10-2 and TRBJ1-3; no clear D. The CDR3 is 17 amino acids. Germline V CDR1 and CDR2: WSHSY, SAAADI. The CDR3 loop reads CVSSPAAPRNSGNTIYF. CDR3 nucleotides: TGCGTCAGCAGCCCCGCCGCCCCGAGAAACTCTGGAAACACCATATATTTT.

V usage is TRBV7-9 and J usage is TRBJ2-1; 9 bases map to TRBD2. This CDR3 has 17 amino acids. Unmatched junction bases numbered 13, after V lost 5 bases and J lost 5 bases. Germline lookup yields CDR1 SEHNR and CDR2 FQNEAQ (reference sequence). The CDR3 region has the DNA TGTGCCAGCAGCCCAAACTCTCCCCTAGCGGGAAACAATGAGCAGTTCTTC. This sequence encodes CASSPNSPLAGNNEQFF.

J is TRBJ1-3 and V is TRBV2; perhaps TRBD1 as D (6 bases). Per germline, CDR1 SNHLY and CDR2 FYNNEI. Trimming stripped 8 bases from V and 2 bases from J, with 10 bases between. The CDR3 runs 13 residues. CDR3 coding DNA: TGTGCCAGCCCACAGGGACCTGGAAACACCATATATTTT. Its protein product is CASPQGPGNTIYF.

The CDR3 region is CASGQGPGTDQETQYF. The DNA of the CDR3 is TGTGCTAGTGGTCAAGGACCGGGGACAGACCAAGAGACCCAGTACTTC. The chain has TRBV12-5 and TRBJ2-5; TRBD1 agrees at 7 bases. The V and J ends lost 5 bases and 0 bases, in that order; junction bases with no gene match: 9. The CDR3 totals 16 residues. CDR1 LGHNT and CDR2 FRNRAP come from the germline V gene.

A note on this clone: This specimen includes other DNA sequences encoding the same CDR3. The chain has TRBV7-2 and TRBJ1-1; D unresolved. V lost 3 bases and J lost 4, with 9 bases in between. CDR1 and CDR2 from the germline V gene are SGHTA and FQGNSA. This CDR3 is built from 13 residues. The CDR3 nucleotides are TGTGCCAGCAGCTTCCGACGAGGCACTGAAGCTTTCTTT. As protein: CASSFRRGTEAFF. Complete variable domain (other parts from reference TRBV7-2 and TRBJ1-1): GAGVSQSPSNKVTEKGKDVELRCDPISGHTALYWYRQSLGQGLEFLIYFQGNSAPDKSGLPSDRFSAERTGGSVSTLTIQRTQQEDSAVYLCASSFRRGTEAFFGQGTRLTVV.

Notes on this clone: One base separates it from a far larger clone, so it is likely a read error. V usage is TRBV7-9 and J usage is TRBJ2-7, with a tentative D call TRBD1 (5 bases). The V and J ends lost 8 bases and 2 bases respectively, with 13 bases between them. The CDR3 runs 13 residues. Germline loops: CDR1 SEHNR, CDR2 FQNEAQ (reference sequence). The CDR3 region has the DNA TGTGCCAGCGGCTCCAGGACACCCTACGAGCAGTACTTC. This gives the protein CASGSRTPYEQYF.

The V call is TRBV7-3, the J call TRBJ2-5, with D possibly matching TRBD1 (5 bases). The germline CDR1 and CDR2 sequences are SGHTA and FQGTGA. The CDR3 consists of 15 residues. Trimming cost V 5 bases and J 2 bases, with 15 bases left between them. The CDR3 DNA reads TGTGCCAGCAGCGCGCAGGGAAATTATCAAGAGACCCAGTACTTC. It yields the protein CASSAQGNYQETQYF.

This clone has only one observation. V gene TRBV5-1 combines with J gene TRBJ2-3; D is perhaps TRBD1 (5 bases). Trimming pared 0 bases from V and 4 bases from J, leaving 15 bases between. Germline-derived CDR1 and CDR2 are SGHRS and YFSETQ. The CDR3 is 16 amino acids. The DNA of the CDR3 is TGCGCCAGCAGCTTGGTTTACAGGACCTTGGCAGATACGCAGTATTTT. As protein: CASSLVYRTLADTQYF.

This sequence joins TRBV30 and TRBJ2-7, with D uncertain. Trimming shortened V by 0 bases and J by 1 base, and 13 bases separated the two germline ends. The CDR3 runs 15 residues. Germline V CDR1 and CDR2: GTSNPN, SVGIG (reference sequence). The CDR3 protein is CAWSVVDPTSYEQYF. In DNA form, the CDR3 reads TGTGCCTGGAGTGTAGTGGACCCGACATCCTACGAGCAGTACTTC.

Remarks on this clone: With only one base between it and a far larger clone, this is likely a read error. The chain combines TRBV5-6 with TRBJ2-7; no firm D call. The CDR3 is 11 residues long. From germline, CDR1 is SGHDT and CDR2 YYEEEE. Trimming left V 4 bases short and J 4 bases short, with 6 bases between. CDR3 coding DNA: TGTGCCAGCAGCCGGTGTTACGAGCAGTACTTC. Residues: CASSRCYEQYF.

The gene calls are TRBV5-1 and TRBJ2-5; D may be TRBD2 (6 bases). Germline CDR1 and CDR2: SGHRS and YFSETQ. The V end was cut by 3 bases, the J end by 7 bases, with 28 bases between. The CDR3 is 18 amino acids. As DNA, the CDR3 is TGCGCCAGCAGCTCGTCGGGGAGTGGAGGGCTCAAAGCATGGACCCAGTACTTC. It codes for CASSSSGSGGLKAWTQYF.

This clone was observed at least ten times. Distinct nucleotide sequences in the sample also encode this CDR3. The V call is TRBV4-3, the J call TRBJ2-3; no reliable D call. The CDR3 contains 14 residues. Germline V gene sequence: CDR1 LGHNA, CDR2 YSLEER. The germline V and J ends were trimmed by 4 bases and 1 base, with 9 bases remaining between them. This CDR3 is CASSLAAGTDTQYF. The CDR3 region has the DNA TGCGCCAGCAGCCTGGCTGCCGGCACAGATACGCAGTATTTT.

V is TRBV4-1 and J is TRBJ1-2; D unresolved. Germline CDR1 is MGHRA and CDR2 is YSYEKL. V lost 0 bases, J lost 2 bases, and 4 bases lay in between. There are 13 residues in the CDR3. The CDR3 sequence is CASSQDHNYGYTF. CDR3 in DNA: TGCGCCAGCAGCCAAGATCACAACTATGGCTACACCTTC.

V is TRBV28 and J is TRBJ2-1; 12 bases are a match to TRBD2. J was trimmed by 4 bases and V by 5 bases; bases with no gene match: 9. CDR1 is MDHEN, CDR2 SYDVKM, per germline. This CDR3 has 17 residues. CDR3 DNA: TGTGCCAGCAGTCTTTCGACTAGCGGGAGCCCTTACAATGAGCAGTTCTTC. Amino acid sequence: CASSLSTSGSPYNEQFF.

Concerning this clone: A read error is the likely source, as a far larger clone sits one nucleotide away. The chain carries TRBV28 and TRBJ1-2, with no clear D. The CDR3 totals 12 residues. V lost 6 bases, J lost 5 bases, and 10 bases lay in between. The V gene's germline CDR1 is MDHEN and CDR2 SYDVKM. As DNA, the CDR3 is TGTGCCAGCAGCCTTCTACTGTATGGCTACACCTTC. It yields the protein CASSLLLYGYTF.